This T cell receptor beta chain was observed in a study of blood T cell repertoires in COVID-19. Study-level background: Both acute and convalescent COVID-19 samples were obtained from the United States, Italy and Spain. From T cells, B-cell-depleted T cells, or PBMCs came the material, which was cDNA or gDNA.

This clone was recorded a few times. The CDR3 consists of 13 residues. Germline V gene data show CDR1 as SGHNT and CDR2 as YYREEE (reference sequence). Trimming took off 3 bases at V and 4 bases at J, with 11 bases between the two ends. Authors' methods: From reference gene primer amplification, estimates of nucleated cell counts were derived. The assay was immunoSEQ multiplex PCR, and TCRdb's table has in-frame clones only and misses some. V and J calls plus clone size are reproduced from that table; the DNA served to infer D and trimming. The table records tens of thousands of clones, approximately 85% of them present only once.

Sample: peripheral blood. The sequence came from a human donor in a cohort sampled during active COVID-19. The rearrangement links TRBV5-4 to TRBJ2-7, with D tentatively TRBD2 (5 bases). Here the CDR3 DNA reads TGTGCCAGCAGCTCAATCGAGGGATACGAGCAGTACTTC. Its translation is CASSSIEGYEQYF.